This TCR beta chain was recovered during a study of T cell clonality in common variable immunodeficiency (dated by TCRdb to about 2015). What the study reported, not specific to this receptor: CVID subjects shared fewer TCRbeta clones with each other than healthy controls did (p < 0.0001). CVID TCRbeta sequences reportedly showed fewer deletions and N-nucleotide insertions and lacked highly modified clones with 13 or more V deletions. Differences among patients in the CVID cohort limited the correlations between repertoire features and clinical complications. The authors noted that sequencing repertoires of T cell subpopulations would be needed to clarify what caused the increased clonality in CVID. Even though DNA input was the same, control samples had an average of around 81,000 unique sequences each, compared with some 32,000 in CVID samples. TCRbeta clonality was higher in CVID subjects than in healthy controls (t-test p = 0.018), and the increase was most characteristic of about a third of subjects.

Comment on this clone: Its antigen is still unknown. The read gets to within 3 residues of the CDR3 end, and the germline J gene fills in the rest.

Predominantly Caucasian heritage was noted among both the CVID patients and the healthy controls. Heparinized peripheral whole blood samples of roughly 5 to 8.5 ml were collected from each donor. Genomic DNA from adults with common variable immune deficiency (CVID) and from healthy adult controls was the source for sequencing TCRbeta CDR3 repertoires. The control group comprised 22 healthy adult volunteers, around twelve female and approximately ten male, aged roughly 20 to 66 years with a mean age of approximately 35. Diluted blood was density-centrifuged over Hypaque 1077 or Ficoll-Paque to isolate peripheral blood mononuclear cells. Genomic DNA was obtained from unsorted mononuclear cells using either Qiagen column purification or a centrifugation-based method. The CDR3, cysteine through phenylalanine, is 16 amino acids long. The DNA has 39 bases, all within the CDR3, and is read from base 1. The germline V gene specifies WSHSY as CDR1 and SAAADI as CDR2. V loses 2 bases at its end and J loses 3 bases; junction bases beyond the gene matches: 7.

For sequencing, equivalent amounts of genomic DNA were input from CVID and control samples. For every sample, a 60 bp segment covering the rearranged TCRbeta CDR3 region was amplified and then sequenced. The immunoSEQ assay, a bias-corrected multiplex PCR with high-throughput sequencing, was employed for TCRbeta amplification. Under the source paper's analysis protocol: Every unique nucleotide sequence counted as a clone and was annotated with V, D and J genes, copy number and frequency. Sequences were labeled productive if in frame, and non-productive if out of frame or containing stop codons. As previously described, clonality was calculated on the basis of Shannon's entropy. The predicted amino acid sequences of productive clones were used to derive the mean CDR3 Kyte-Doolittle hydropathy. The R hclust function was used to hierarchically cluster scaled V gene usage with Manhattan distance and complete linkage. Clone sharing by CDR3 amino acid sequence was assessed by resampling 12 repertoires per group over 100 rounds. Repertoires were searched for 70 published EBV-specific and some 240 published CMV-specific TCRbeta sequences. Analysis left out a couple of CVID samples that produced under 10,000 sequences, so a few dozen CVID repertoires remained. Held by TCRdb, this immuneACCESS table contains in-frame sequences only and omits some clones. Under half of the omission traces to an unresolved V gene where checked; the cause of the rest is unknown. That table supplies the V and J calls and clone size; D and trimming were determined from the DNA. This sample has about 32,000 clones, none of them a singleton. The biggest ten clones account for approximately 8.8% of the sample.

Material for sequencing was peripheral blood mononuclear cells. Here the chain combines TRBV10-2 and TRBJ1-2, and TRBD1 matches 9 of the central bases. The sequence was obtained from a person aged 18 to 70 in good health. The CDR3 corresponds to CASSEARDRADYGYTF. CDR3 bases read: TGCGCCAGCAGTGAGGCTCGGGACAGGGCGGACTATGGC.